This entry lists 16 T cell receptor beta chains sequenced from one sample in a study of CD8+ T cells in alopecia areata. Treatment noted: oral pan-JAK inhibitor, 5-10 mg twice daily. Following extraction, RNA underwent reverse transcription to cDNA, which served as the sequencing template. Data came from immunoSEQ multiplex PCR; TCRdb stores just in-frame clones and leaves some out. This table has roughly 180,000 clones, 51% appearing once. Source: CD8+ T cells sorted from blood, taken around week 52, from a patient treated with tofacitinib. Receptor source: a human donor with alopecia areata.

To note about this clone: An end of the junction does not agree with germline; a read error may underlie this. The V call is TRBV7-7, the J call TRBJ1-5; D perhaps matches TRBD1 (5 bases). There are 13 residues in the CDR3. Germline V gene lookup returns CDR1 SSHAT and CDR2 FNYEAQ (reference sequence). Written as DNA, the CDR3 is TGTGCTAGCAGCTTTGGCAGGGTAAAGCCCCAGCATTTT. It encodes CASSFGRVKPQHF.

The genes are TRBV13 and TRBJ2-1; 8 nucleotides match TRBD2. Germline V gives CDR1 PRHDT, CDR2 FYEKMQ (reference sequence). The J segment lost 7 bases and the V segment lost 2 bases, leaving 19 bases of the junction unmatched. This CDR3 is 19 amino acids long. In nucleotides, the CDR3 is TGTGCCAGCAGCTTAAGCGCCACCCGGGGGGGGCCCATCGGGAATGAGCAGTTCTTC. It specifies CASSLSATRGGPIGNEQFF. Full variable domain (remainder filled in from reference TRBV13 and TRBJ2-1): AAGVIQSPRHLIKEKRETATLKCYPIPRHDTVYWYQQGPGQDPQFLISFYEKMQSDKGSIPDRFSAQQFSDYHSELNMSSLELGDSALYFCASSLSATRGGPIGNEQFFGPGTRLTVL.

This clone has more than one count but fewer than ten. Here the CDR3 reads CSVDRGQGYTF. CDR3 sequence (DNA): TGCAGCGTGGACAGGGGGCAGGGCTACACCTTC. V is TRBV29-1 and J is TRBJ1-2; 11 nucleotides agree with TRBD1. Germline CDR1 is SQVTM and CDR2 is ANQGSEA. The ends lost 6 bases at V and 8 bases at J; junction bases unmatched: 2. The CDR3 runs 11 residues.

J is TRBJ2-2 and V is TRBV27, with TRBD2 matching 7 bases. CDR3 length: 13 residues. Germline V gives CDR1 MNHEY, CDR2 SMNVEV (reference sequence). The V segment lost 9 bases and the J segment 3 bases; nucleotides outside the gene matches: 4. This CDR3 reads CASWEGHTGELFF. The CDR3 coding sequence is TGTGCCAGTTGGGAGGGCCACACCGGGGAGCTGTTTTTT.

The chain couples TRBV4-1 to TRBJ1-1, with a weak D call TRBD1 (6 bases). The CDR3 spans 15 residues. Germline CDR1 and CDR2: MGHRA and YSYEKL. V dropped 1 base and J dropped 1 base, with 10 bases sitting between them. The CDR3 here is CASSQAPTGNTEAFF. The CDR3 nucleotides are TGCGCCAGCAGCCAAGCTCCGACAGGGAACACTGAAGCTTTCTTT.

This chain connects TRBV13 to TRBJ1-2; the D gene is possibly TRBD1 (6 bases). The germline V and J ends were trimmed by 5 bases and 13 bases, with 17 bases remaining between them. Looked up from germline, CDR1 is PRHDT and CDR2 is FYEKMQ (reference sequence). The CDR3 loop spans 12 amino acids. The DNA for the CDR3 is TGTGCCAGCAGCCCGGGACGGAGCAGGGGCACCTTC. Its protein is CASSPGRSRGTF. Combining the CDR3 with reference TRBV13 and TRBJ1-2 gives the whole variable domain AAGVIQSPRHLIKEKRETATLKCYPIPRHDTVYWYQQGPGQDPQFLISFYEKMQSDKGSIPDRFSAQQFSDYHSELNMSSLELGDSALYFCASSPGRSRGTFGSGTRLTVV.

This clone was seen a few times. This rearrangement joins TRBV6-6 to TRBJ2-1; D gene uncertain. The CDR3 loop spans 11 amino acids. V was shortened by 6 bases and J by 9 bases, with 9 bases between the two germline ends. The germline CDR1 and CDR2 sequences are MNHNY and SVGAGI (reference sequence). The CDR3 region has the DNA TGTGCCAGCAGCTTTGGGTTTGAGCAGTTCTTC. Its protein is CASSFGFEQFF.

This clone occurred once. The chain combines TRBV19 with TRBJ1-2; D unresolved. Germline values: CDR1 LNHDA, CDR2 SQIVND (reference sequence). Trimming removed 7 bases from V and 4 bases from J, with 16 bases in between. The CDR3 runs to 14 residues. CDR3 sequence: CASIGHQVTYGYTF. CDR3 nucleotide sequence: TGTGCCAGTATTGGGCACCAAGTAACCTATGGCTACACCTTC.

This clone occurred a few times. The same CDR3 can be traced to other DNA sequences in this sample. The chain joins TRBV29-1 to TRBJ2-2; 7 nucleotides match TRBD1. CDR1 SQVTM and CDR2 ANQGSEA come from the germline V gene. This CDR3 contains 13 residues. V lost 6 bases, J lost 1 base, and 2 bases stayed unmatched. CDR3 sequence reads: CSVDRENTGELFF. The CDR3 bases are TGCAGCGTAGACAGGGAGAACACCGGGGAGCTGTTTTTT.

The chain recombines TRBV30 with TRBJ1-6; D is unclear. Germline V CDR1 and CDR2: GTSNPN, SVGIG (reference sequence). The CDR3 has 12 amino acids. V was cut by 0 bases and J by 14 bases, with 11 bases left in between. This chain's CDR3 is CAWSVREGTLHF. In DNA, the CDR3 is TGTGCCTGGAGTGTACGGGAGGGCACCCTCCACTTT. Variable domain in full (rest from reference TRBV30 and TRBJ1-6): SQTIHQWPATLVQPVGSPLSLECTVEGTSNPNLYWYRQAAGRGLQLLFYSVGIGQISSEVPQNLSASRPQDRQFILSSKKLLLSDSGFYLCAWSVREGTLHFGNGTRLTVT.

The chain combines TRBV30 with TRBJ2-1; 7 positions match TRBD2. Germline CDR1 reads GTSNPN; CDR2 reads SVGIG (reference sequence). The CDR3 loop spans 10 amino acids. V dropped 5 bases and J dropped 11; count of bases not matched to a gene: 3. CDR3 amino acids: CAWLSGKQFF. The CDR3 nucleotides are TGTGCCTGGTTAAGCGGGAAGCAGTTCTTC.

The CDR3 loop is CASNSLGTGFYGYTF. The CDR3, as DNA: TGTGCCAGCAACAGCTTAGGAACAGGGTTCTATGGCTACACCTTC. The chain employs TRBV11-2 and TRBJ1-2; possible D gene TRBD1, 6 bases. CDR1 and CDR2 from the germline V gene are SGHAT and FQNNGV. The CDR3 consists of 15 residues. Between the trimmed V and J ends, which lost 7 bases and 4 bases, there was a span of 19 bases.

The chain has TRBV5-1 and TRBJ1-1, with TRBD1 identical over 7 bases. V lost 4 bases, J lost 1 base, and 4 bases stayed unmatched. This CDR3 has 14 residues. From germline, CDR1 is SGHRS and CDR2 YFSETQ. The CDR3 loop is CASSEDRTNTEAFF. The CDR3 region has the DNA TGCGCCAGCAGCGAGGACAGGACGAACACTGAAGCTTTCTTT.

In DNA, the CDR3 is TGTGCCAGCAGCGCCTCTGGACAGGGCGGTACTGAAGCTTTCTTT. It codes for CASSASGQGGTEAFF. The rearrangement joins TRBV9 to TRBJ1-1; TRBD1 matches at 8 bases. From germline, CDR1 is SGDLS and CDR2 YYNGEE. This CDR3 comprises 15 residues. With V trimmed by 3 bases and J by 5 bases, 9 bases remained unmatched. The complete variable domain, with remaining parts taken from reference TRBV9 and TRBJ1-1, reads DSGVTQTPKHLITATGQRVTLRCSPRSGDLSVYWYQQSLDQGLQFLIQYYNGEERAKGNILERFSAQQFPDLHSELNLSSLELGDSALYFCASSASGQGGTEAFFGQGTRLTVV.

This chain joins TRBV5-1 and TRBJ2-7; TRBD1 agrees at 8 bases. This CDR3 region has 16 residues. Trimming removed 2 bases from V and 4 bases from J; junction bases left unmatched: 11. Germline V gene sequence: CDR1 SGHRS, CDR2 YFSETQ. The chain's CDR3 is CASSLSPGTGVYEQYF. CDR3 in DNA: TGCGCCAGCAGCTTAAGCCCCGGGACAGGAGTTTACGAGCAGTACTTC. The full variable domain, completed using reference TRBV5-1 and TRBJ2-7, is KAGVTQTPRYLIKTRGQQVTLSCSPISGHRSVSWYQQTPGQGLQFLFEYFSETQRNKGNFPGRFSGRQFSNSRSEMNVSTLELGDSALYLCASSLSPGTGVYEQYFGPGTRLTVT.

This clone was detected only a few times. The rearrangement links TRBV29-1 to TRBJ2-7, with 10 nucleotides matching TRBD1. With 6 bases clipped from V and 2 bases from J, the junction kept 4 bases outside the gene matches. Germline values: CDR1 SQVTM, CDR2 ANQGSEA. The CDR3 covers 13 residues. The CDR3 loop is CSVAGTGAYEQYF. The CDR3 nucleotides are TGCAGCGTGGCCGGGACAGGGGCCTACGAGCAGTACTTC.